This TCR beta chain was sequenced during a study of identical twins (dated by TCRdb to about 2016). Looking at the study overall: TCR alpha and beta repertoires from monozygotic twins, unrelated adults of various ages and cord blood were deep-sequenced to test whether fetal clonotypes persist. To rule out contamination, replicate twin experiments were performed at different times with different library preparation protocols.

Receptors were amplified or captured by 5' RACE. The data were produced on an Illumina HiSeq 2000. Template switching introduced a universal primer binding site; the final cDNA contained a unique molecular identifier, enabling accurate counting of TCR cDNA molecules. First-strand cDNA for TCR alpha and beta chains was synthesized from specific primers in the conserved constant-segment region. Each cDNA library was double barcoded, with a SMART-Mk sample barcode plus Illumina barcodes, to control for contamination. TruSeq adapter sequences along with Illumina sample barcodes were introduced in two successive PCR steps. TCR alpha and beta cDNA libraries were sequenced on the Illumina HiSeq platform with custom primers. The authors' analysis ran thus. MiGEC was used to process raw reads and extract unique molecular identifiers, and MiXCR was used to find CDR3 positions. Recombination models were inferred per individual with the repgenHMM and IGoR tools using an EM algorithm. The analysis of shared clonotypes was done with the tcR package in R, with sharing normalized by the product of cloneset sizes. Out-of-frame nonproductive sequences were analyzed to study raw recombination free of thymic and clonal selection effects. The public reads were reanalyzed by TCRdb: fastp trimming at Q25, MiXCR alignment, in-frame beta chains only. When rows share a CDR3 protein, they turn into one entry using the most common DNA and genes. TCRdb, not the authors, supplied the V and J calls. The sample table records 400,000 to 500,000 distinct CDR3 sequences; approximately 18% of these occur just once. 12% of the sample is taken by the ten largest.

What the work shows at the level of the full study, not this receptor alone: Out-of-frame TCR alpha sharing in monozygotic twins was systematically underestimated by recombination models, whereas sharing between unrelated individuals was in agreement with the recombination models. Fewer insertions were carried by abundant cord blood beta clonotypes, a similar but weaker trend appeared in young adult naive repertoires, and no such trend appeared in memory repertoires. Zero-insertion analyses could be partly confounded by invariant T cells such as MAIT and iNKT, though diverse VJ usage argued against such confounding for most clonotypes. Excess twin sharing in beta out-of-frame sequences was weaker because fewer shared sequences lowered the signal-to-noise ratio. Compared with coincidental sharing between unrelated individuals, out-of-frame TCR alpha sequences shared between twins showed an excess of sequences with low generation probability. Conclusions relied on cross-sectional statistical analysis, since the same donors could not be followed over many years.

In its sample, this clonotype was seen many times. Its antigen is unknown. No much larger clone exists at a distance of one base, and base qualities are not known. Every donor in the study was a healthy Caucasian. Three unrelated non-twin adults were also sequenced: a male aged 18 to 30, a male aged 50 to 60 and a female aged 50 to 60. Miltenyi CD45RO+ enrichment and human naive T-cell isolation kits were used to isolate memory (CD45RO+) and naive T cells from PBMC. The V and J ends are trimmed by 2 bases and 7 bases, leaving 14 bases between them. From the cysteine up to the phenylalanine, the CDR3 has a length of 14 residues. Here the CDR3 DNA is all that survives: 42 bases in frame from base 1. From a lookup of the germline V gene, CDR1 and CDR2 are MNHNS and SASEGT.

The rearranged segments are TRBV6-1 and TRBJ1-1; 5 matching bases give a weak D call of TRBD1. This sequence originates from a man between 50 and 59 years old in good health. The sequencing sample was made of naive T cells sorted from blood. Reading the label with the study, this specimen's cell subset or site is: cells isolated with a human naive T-cell isolation kit. The DNA sequence is as follows: TGTGCCAGCAGTGAAACAAATTTGGGGGATGAAGCTTTCTTT. This translates into CASSETNLGDEAFF.